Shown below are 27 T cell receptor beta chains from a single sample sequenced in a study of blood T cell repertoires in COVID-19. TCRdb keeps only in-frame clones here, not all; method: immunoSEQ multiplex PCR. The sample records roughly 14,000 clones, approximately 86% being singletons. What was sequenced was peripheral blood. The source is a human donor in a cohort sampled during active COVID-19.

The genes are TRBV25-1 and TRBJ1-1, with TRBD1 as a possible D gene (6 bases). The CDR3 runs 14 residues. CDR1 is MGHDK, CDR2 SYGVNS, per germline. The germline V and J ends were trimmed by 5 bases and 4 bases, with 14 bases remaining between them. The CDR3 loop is CASSRQGLGTEAFF. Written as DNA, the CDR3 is TGTGCCAGCAGTCGTCAGGGGCTGGGCACTGAAGCTTTCTTT.

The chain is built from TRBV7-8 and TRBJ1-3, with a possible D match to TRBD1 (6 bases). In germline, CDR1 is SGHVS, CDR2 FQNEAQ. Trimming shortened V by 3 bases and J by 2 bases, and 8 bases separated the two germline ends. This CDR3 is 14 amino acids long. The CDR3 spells CASSFTGPGNTIYF. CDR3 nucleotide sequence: TGTGCCAGCAGCTTTACAGGGCCTGGAAACACCATATATTTT.

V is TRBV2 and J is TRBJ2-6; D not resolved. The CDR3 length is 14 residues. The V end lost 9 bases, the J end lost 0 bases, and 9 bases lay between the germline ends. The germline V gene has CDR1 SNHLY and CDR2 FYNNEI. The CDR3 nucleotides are TGTGCCAGTTCCACTAACTCTGGGGCCAACGTCCTGACTTTC. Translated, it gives CASSTNSGANVLTF.

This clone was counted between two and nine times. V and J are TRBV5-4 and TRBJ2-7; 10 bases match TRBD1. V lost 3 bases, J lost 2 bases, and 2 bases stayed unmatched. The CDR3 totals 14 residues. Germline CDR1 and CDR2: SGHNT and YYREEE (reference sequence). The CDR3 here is CASSSGTGAYEQYF. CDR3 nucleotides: TGTGCCAGCAGCTCCGGGACAGGGGCCTACGAGCAGTACTTC.

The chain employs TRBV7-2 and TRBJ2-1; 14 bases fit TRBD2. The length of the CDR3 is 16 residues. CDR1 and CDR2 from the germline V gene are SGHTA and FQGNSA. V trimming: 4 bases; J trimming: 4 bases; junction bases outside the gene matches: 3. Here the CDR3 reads CASSSRLAGGYNEQFF. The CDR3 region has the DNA TGTGCCAGCAGCTCCCGACTAGCGGGGGGGTACAATGAGCAGTTCTTC.

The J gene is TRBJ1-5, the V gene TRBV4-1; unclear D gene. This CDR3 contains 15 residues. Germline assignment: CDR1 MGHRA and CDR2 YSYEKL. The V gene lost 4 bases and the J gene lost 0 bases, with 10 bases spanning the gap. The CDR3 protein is CASSPRWASNQPQHF. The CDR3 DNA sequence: TGCGCCAGCAGCCCCCGGTGGGCTAGCAATCAGCCCCAGCATTTT.

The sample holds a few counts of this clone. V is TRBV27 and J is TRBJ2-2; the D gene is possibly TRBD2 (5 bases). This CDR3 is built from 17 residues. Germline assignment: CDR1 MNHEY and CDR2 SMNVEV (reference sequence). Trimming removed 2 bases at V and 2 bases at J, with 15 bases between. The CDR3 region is CASSLMLSLANTGELFF. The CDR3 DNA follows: TGTGCCAGCAGTTTAATGTTGAGTCTAGCCAACACCGGGGAGCTGTTTTTT.

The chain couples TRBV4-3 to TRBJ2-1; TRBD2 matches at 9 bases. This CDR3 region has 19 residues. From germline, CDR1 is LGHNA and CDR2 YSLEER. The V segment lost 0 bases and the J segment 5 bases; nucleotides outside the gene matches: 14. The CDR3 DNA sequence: TGCGCCAGCAGCCAAGAGGGGCGCCAGCGGGGGGTTCCTAACAATGAGCAGTTCTTC. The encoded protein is CASSQEGRQRGVPNNEQFF.

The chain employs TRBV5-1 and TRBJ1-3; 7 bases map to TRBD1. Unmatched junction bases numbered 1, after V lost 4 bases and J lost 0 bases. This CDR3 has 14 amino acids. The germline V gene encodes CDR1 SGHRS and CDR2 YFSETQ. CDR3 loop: CASSRDSSGNTIYF. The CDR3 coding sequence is TGCGCCAGCAGCCGGGACAGCTCTGGAAACACCATATATTTT.

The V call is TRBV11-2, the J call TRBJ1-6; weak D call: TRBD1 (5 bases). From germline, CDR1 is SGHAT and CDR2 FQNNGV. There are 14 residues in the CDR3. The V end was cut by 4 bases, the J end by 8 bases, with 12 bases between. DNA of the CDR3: TGTGCCAGCAGCTCATTTGGGGGGTATTCACCCCTCCACTTT. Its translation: CASSSFGGYSPLHF.

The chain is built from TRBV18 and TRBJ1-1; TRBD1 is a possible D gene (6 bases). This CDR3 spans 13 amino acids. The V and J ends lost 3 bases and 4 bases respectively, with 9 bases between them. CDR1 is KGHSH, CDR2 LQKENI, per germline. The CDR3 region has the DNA TGTGCCAGCTCACCCAGGGGATTCACTGAAGCTTTCTTT. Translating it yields CASSPRGFTEAFF.

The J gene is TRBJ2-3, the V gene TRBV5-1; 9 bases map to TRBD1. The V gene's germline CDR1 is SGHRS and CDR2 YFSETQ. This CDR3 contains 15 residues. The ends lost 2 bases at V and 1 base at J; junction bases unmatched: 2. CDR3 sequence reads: CASSLQGAGTDTQYF. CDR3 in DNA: TGCGCCAGCAGCTTACAGGGGGCGGGCACAGATACGCAGTATTTT.

The CDR3 loop is CASSEGPREPQHF. Written as DNA, the CDR3 is TGTGCCAGCAGTGAAGGACCCCGGGAGCCCCAGCATTTT. This chain connects TRBV2 to TRBJ1-5; D not certain. Per germline, CDR1 SNHLY and CDR2 FYNNEI. V lost 1 base and J 8 bases, leaving 9 bases between the germline ends. CDR3 length: 13 residues.

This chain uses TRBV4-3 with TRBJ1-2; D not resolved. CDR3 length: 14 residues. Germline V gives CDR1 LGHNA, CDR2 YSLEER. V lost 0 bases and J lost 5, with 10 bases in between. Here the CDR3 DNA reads TGCGCCAGCAGCCAAGATGCGTATAGATATGGCTACACCTTC. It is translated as CASSQDAYRYGYTF.

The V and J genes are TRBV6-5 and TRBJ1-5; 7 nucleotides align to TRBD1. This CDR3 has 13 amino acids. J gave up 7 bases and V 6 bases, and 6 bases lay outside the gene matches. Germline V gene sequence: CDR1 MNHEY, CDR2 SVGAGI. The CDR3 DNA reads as TGTGCCAGCAGCCCCGACAGGGTCCAGCCCCAGCATTTT. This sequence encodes CASSPDRVQPQHF.

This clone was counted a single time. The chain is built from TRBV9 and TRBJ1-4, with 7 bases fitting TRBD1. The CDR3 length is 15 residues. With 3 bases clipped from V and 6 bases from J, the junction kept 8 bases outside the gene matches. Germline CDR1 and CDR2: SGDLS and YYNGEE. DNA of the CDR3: TGTGCCAGCAGCGCAGGGGGGACGGTCTATGAAAAACTGTTTTTT. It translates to CASSAGGTVYEKLFF.

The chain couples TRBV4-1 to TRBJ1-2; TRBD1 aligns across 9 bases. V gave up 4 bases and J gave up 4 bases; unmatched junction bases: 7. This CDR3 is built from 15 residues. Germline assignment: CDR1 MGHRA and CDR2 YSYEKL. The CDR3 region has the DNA TGCGCCAGCAGCCCCGGACAGGGGAAAAGCTATGGCTACACCTTC. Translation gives CASSPGQGKSYGYTF.

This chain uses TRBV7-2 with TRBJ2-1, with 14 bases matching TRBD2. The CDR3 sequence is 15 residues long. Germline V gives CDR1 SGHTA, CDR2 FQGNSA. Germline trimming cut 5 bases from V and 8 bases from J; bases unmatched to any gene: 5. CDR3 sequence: CASSPRLAGGDEQFF. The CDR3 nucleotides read TGTGCCAGCAGCCCTCGACTAGCGGGGGGGGATGAGCAGTTCTTC.

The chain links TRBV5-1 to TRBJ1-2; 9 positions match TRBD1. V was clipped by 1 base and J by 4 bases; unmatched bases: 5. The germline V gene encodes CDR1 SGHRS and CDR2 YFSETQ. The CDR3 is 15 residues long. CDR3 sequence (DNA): TGCGCCAGCAGCTTGTCTGGACAGGGGCCCTATGGCTACACCTTC. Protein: CASSLSGQGPYGYTF.

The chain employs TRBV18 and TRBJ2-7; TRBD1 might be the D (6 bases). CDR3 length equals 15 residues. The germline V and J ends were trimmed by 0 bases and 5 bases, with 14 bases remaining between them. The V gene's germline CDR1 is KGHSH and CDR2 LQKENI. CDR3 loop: CASSPPGAGPHEQYF. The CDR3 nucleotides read TGTGCCAGCTCACCACCGGGGGCAGGGCCCCACGAGCAGTACTTC.

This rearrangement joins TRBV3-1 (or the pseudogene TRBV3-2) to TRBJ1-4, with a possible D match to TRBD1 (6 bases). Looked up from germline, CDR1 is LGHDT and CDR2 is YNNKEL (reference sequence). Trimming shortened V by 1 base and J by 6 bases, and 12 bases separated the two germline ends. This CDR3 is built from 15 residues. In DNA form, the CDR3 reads TGTGCCAGCAGCCAAGGTGACAGGATCGATGAAAAACTGTTTTTT. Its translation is CASSQGDRIDEKLFF.

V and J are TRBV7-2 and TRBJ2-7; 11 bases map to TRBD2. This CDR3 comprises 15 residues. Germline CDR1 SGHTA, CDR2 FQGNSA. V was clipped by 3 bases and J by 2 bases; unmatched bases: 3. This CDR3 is CASSFGSGGAYEQYF. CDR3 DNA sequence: TGTGCCAGCAGCTTCGGTAGCGGGGGGGCCTACGAGCAGTACTTC. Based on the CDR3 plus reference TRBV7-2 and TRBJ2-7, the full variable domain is GAGVSQSPSNKVTEKGKDVELRCDPISGHTALYWYRQSLGQGLEFLIYFQGNSAPDKSGLPSDRFSAERTGGSVSTLTIQRTQQEDSAVYLCASSFGSGGAYEQYFGPGTRLTVT.

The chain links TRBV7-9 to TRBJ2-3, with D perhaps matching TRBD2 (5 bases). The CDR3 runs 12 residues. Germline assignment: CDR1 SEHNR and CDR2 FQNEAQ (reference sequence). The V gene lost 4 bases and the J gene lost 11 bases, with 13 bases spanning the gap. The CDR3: CASSYDLGRQYF. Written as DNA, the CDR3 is TGTGCCAGCAGCTACGACCTGGGGAGGCAGTATTTT.

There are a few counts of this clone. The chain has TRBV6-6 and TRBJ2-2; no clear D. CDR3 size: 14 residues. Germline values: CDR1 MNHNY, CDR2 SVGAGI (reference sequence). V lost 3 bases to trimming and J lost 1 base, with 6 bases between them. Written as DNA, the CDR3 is TGTGCCAGCAGTTATAGCAGGAACACCGGGGAGCTGTTTTTT. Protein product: CASSYSRNTGELFF.

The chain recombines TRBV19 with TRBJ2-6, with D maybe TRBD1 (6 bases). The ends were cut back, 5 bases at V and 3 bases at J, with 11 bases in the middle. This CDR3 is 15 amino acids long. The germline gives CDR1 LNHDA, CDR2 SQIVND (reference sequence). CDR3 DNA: TGTGCCAGTAGTGATACAGGGCTTGGGGCCAACGTCCTGACTTTC. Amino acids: CASSDTGLGANVLTF.

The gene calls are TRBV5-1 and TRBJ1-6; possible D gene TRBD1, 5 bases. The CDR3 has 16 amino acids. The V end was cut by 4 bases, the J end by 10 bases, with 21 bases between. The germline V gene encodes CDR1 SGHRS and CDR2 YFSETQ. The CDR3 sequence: CASSPWEGLRGSPLHF. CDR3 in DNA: TGCGCCAGCAGCCCTTGGGAGGGGTTGAGAGGATCACCCCTCCACTTT.

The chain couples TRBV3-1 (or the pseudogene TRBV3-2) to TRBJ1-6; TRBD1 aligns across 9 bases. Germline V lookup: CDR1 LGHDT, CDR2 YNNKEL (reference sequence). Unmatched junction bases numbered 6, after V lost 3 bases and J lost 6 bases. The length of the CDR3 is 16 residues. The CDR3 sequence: CASSHRDRVPNSPLHF. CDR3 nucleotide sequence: TGTGCCAGCAGCCACCGGGACAGGGTCCCTAATTCACCCCTCCACTTT.